The 3 T cell receptor beta chains below all came from one sample that was sequenced in a study of T cell responses to AZD1222 COVID-19 vaccine. Measured with immunoSEQ multiplex PCR; TCRdb has only the in-frame clones, and not every one. Altogether approximately 100,000 clones are present, 75% to 90% being singletons, with the ten largest covering around 5.1%. Sequenced here: peripheral blood, sampled on day 0 of AZD1222 vaccination. Source of these receptors: an adult in good health.

This chain uses TRBV5-6 with TRBJ1-5; no reliable D call. The germline V gene has CDR1 SGHDT and CDR2 YYEEEE. V was cut by 6 bases and J by 0 bases, with 13 bases left in between. The CDR3 runs 15 residues. The DNA of the CDR3 is TGTGCCAGCACCCCGAGCGGGATTAGCAATCAGCCCCAGCATTTT. Its translation is CASTPSGISNQPQHF.

The genes are TRBV28 and TRBJ1-4; D unresolved. With 6 bases removed from V and 4 bases from J, the gap between germline ends came to 6 bases. The CDR3 has 12 residues. Germline-derived CDR1 and CDR2 are MDHEN and SYDVKM. CDR3 coding DNA: TGTGCCAGCAGGTGGCGTAATGAAAAACTGTTTTTT. The encoded protein is CASRWRNEKLFF.

This sequence joins TRBV5-1 and TRBJ2-5, with D uncertain. V dropped 0 bases and J dropped 1 base, with 4 bases sitting between them. The CDR3 consists of 13 residues. Germline loops: CDR1 SGHRS, CDR2 YFSETQ. The CDR3 here is CASSLVPQETQYF. Here the CDR3 DNA reads TGCGCCAGCAGCTTGGTCCCCCAAGAGACCCAGTACTTC.